These T cell receptor beta chains were read from a single sample in a study of shared clonotypes between healthy human individuals. Sequenced by immunoSEQ multiplex PCR; TCRdb stores in-frame clones only, minus some. The sample gives some 2,500,000 clones, 80% to 95% of which show up once; 0.36% is in the top ten. Sequenced sample: naive CD4+ T cells from PBMCs. Receptors originate from a young man in good health. Some clones in this sample may be carry-over from other donors' samples. The CDR3 runs from the conserved cysteine through the conserved F or W. D genes are given only for firm matches. The listing skips clone size in some rows; elsewhere it reads once, few, many or a size class.

length	V	size	D	J	CDR3	DNA
14	TRBV30	.	TRBD2	TRBJ2-5	CAWASGIREETQYF	TGTGCCTGGGCAAGCGGGATCAGGGAAGAGACCCAGTACTTC
12	TRBV7-9	.	.	TRBJ1-1	CASSLKDTEAFF	TGTGCCAGCAGCCTGAAGGACACTGAAGCTTTCTTT
11	TRBV20-1	.	TRBD2	TRBJ2-7	CSARGGSVQYF	TGCAGTGCTAGGGGGGGGTCGGTGCAGTACTTC
14	TRBV9	.	TRBD2	TRBJ2-3	CASSTSGSGDTQYF	TGTGCCAGCAGCACGAGCGGGAGCGGGGATACGCAGTATTTT
17	TRBV27	once	TRBD2	TRBJ2-1	CASSTLAGRATGNEQFF	TGTGCCAGCAGTACCCTAGCGGGGAGGGCTACGGGTAATGAGCAGTTCTTC
14	TRBV5-5	.	.	TRBJ2-5	CASSLWTNQETQYF	TGTGCCAGCAGCTTATGGACTAACCAAGAGACCCAGTACTTC
15	TRBV4-3	.	.	TRBJ1-2	CASSPGDGFNYGYTF	TGCGCCAGCAGCCCGGGGGACGGATTTAACTATGGCTACACCTTC
16	TRBV28	.	TRBD1	TRBJ1-1	CASSLPWGTGDTEAFF	TGTGCCAGCAGTTTGCCTTGGGGGACAGGGGACACTGAAGCTTTCTTT
17	TRBV5-1	.	.	TRBJ2-6	CASSLFFWGSGANVLTF	TGCGCCAGCAGCTTGTTTTTTTGGGGATCTGGGGCCAACGTCCTGACTTTC
14	TRBV19	.	.	TRBJ2-4	CASSIAGVTHIQYF	TGTGCCAGTAGTATAGCGGGAGTTACGCACATTCAGTACTTC
18	TRBV11-2	.	.	TRBJ2-7	CASSLTGPHSLGSYEQYF	TGTGCCAGCAGCTTAACCGGGCCCCACTCGCTCGGATCCTACGAGCAGTACTTC
17	TRBV28	.	TRBD2	TRBJ2-5	CASSSRLAGGRLETQYF	TGTGCCAGCAGTTCACGACTAGCGGGAGGGAGGCTGGAGACCCAGTACTTC
15	TRBV28	.	.	TRBJ1-5	CASSLSLTFDQPQHF	TGTGCCAGCAGTTTAAGTTTGACTTTCGATCAGCCCCAGCATTTT
14	TRBV7-9	.	.	TRBJ2-7	CASSTPRSSYEQYF	TGTGCCAGCAGCACACCCCGTTCCTCCTACGAGCAGTACTTC
16	TRBV11-3	.	.	TRBJ2-5	CASSQQRTGSPETQYF	TGTGCCAGCAGTCAACAACGTACGGGATCCCCAGAGACCCAGTACTTC
14	TRBV29-1	.	.	TRBJ2-7	CSVYLSGARYEQYF	TGCAGCGTATACCTTAGCGGAGCTCGGTACGAGCAGTACTTC
12	TRBV5-1	.	.	TRBJ1-1	CASTGTNTEAFF	TGCGCCAGCACCGGGACGAACACTGAAGCTTTCTTT
13	TRBV19	.	TRBD1	TRBJ2-5	CASADRAVETQYF	TGTGCCAGTGCGGACAGGGCAGTTGAGACCCAGTACTTC
16	TRBV10-3	.	.	TRBJ1-5	CAISHTGTPDSQPQHF	TGTGCCATCAGTCACACCGGGACACCCGATTCCCAGCCCCAGCATTTT
14	TRBV19	few	TRBD2	TRBJ2-1	CASRPSGTYNEQFF	TGTGCCAGTAGGCCTAGCGGGACCTACAATGAGCAGTTCTTC
17	TRBV5-5	.	.	TRBJ1-2	CASSPRQEQGRSYGYTF	TGTGCCAGCAGCCCCAGGCAAGAGCAGGGGCGGTCCTATGGCTACACCTTC
15	TRBV5-1	.	.	TRBJ1-5	CASSLAGDSAQPQHF	TGCGCCAGCAGCTTGGCGGGGGATTCTGCTCAGCCCCAGCATTTT
15	TRBV5-1	.	TRBD2	TRBJ2-5	CASSLGSGSSETQYF	TGCGCCAGCAGCTTGGGTAGCGGGAGTTCGGAGACCCAGTACTTC
14	TRBV10-3	.	.	TRBJ2-7	CAISGGDGPYEQYF	TGTGCCATCAGTGGGGGGGACGGCCCCTACGAGCAGTACTTC
12	TRBV7-2	.	TRBD1	TRBJ1-1	CASSFIDRASFF	TGTGCCAGCAGCTTTATAGACAGGGCTTCTTTCTTT
18	TRBV7-9	once	TRBD1	TRBJ1-3	CASSRRDRGLFSGNTIYF	TGTGCCAGCAGCCGCCGGGACAGGGGCCTTTTCTCTGGAAACACCATATATTTT
14	TRBV27	.	TRBD1	TRBJ2-7	CASSFDRGSYEQYF	TGTGCCAGCAGTTTTGACAGGGGATCCTACGAGCAGTACTTC
14	TRBV6-1	.	.	TRBJ1-3	CASSLDSSGNTIYF	TGTGCCAGCAGTTTAGACAGCTCTGGAAACACCATATATTTT
11	TRBV11-2	.	.	TRBJ2-5	CASSQGLGPYF	TGTGCCAGCAGCCAAGGCCTGGGGCCGTACTTC
14	TRBV7-6	.	.	TRBJ2-7	CASSLAPDFYEQYF	TGTGCCAGCAGCTTAGCACCGGATTTCTACGAGCAGTACTTC
13	TRBV28	few	.	TRBJ2-7	CASKPPGVDEQYF	TGTGCCAGCAAACCGCCGGGGGTCGACGAGCAGTACTTC
13	TRBV6-5	.	TRBD1	TRBJ1-4	CASSSQGNEKLFF	TGTGCCAGCAGCTCACAGGGGAATGAAAAACTGTTTTTT
14	TRBV7-9	.	TRBD1	TRBJ2-5	CASSLLGQGTPRYF	TGTGCCAGCAGCTTACTAGGACAGGGGACCCCCCGGTACTTC
15	TRBV10-3	.	.	TRBJ1-5	CAISESRADNQPQHF	TGTGCCATCAGTGAGTCCAGGGCGGACAATCAGCCCCAGCATTTT
16	TRBV6-1	.	TRBD2	TRBJ2-1	CASSEFWLAGDGEQFF	TGTGCCAGCAGTGAGTTTTGGCTAGCGGGAGACGGTGAGCAGTTCTTC
14	TRBV9	.	.	TRBJ2-3	CASSAISSTDTQYF	TGTGCCAGCAGCGCAATTTCTAGCACAGATACGCAGTATTTT
17	TRBV7-3	.	TRBD2	TRBJ2-3	CASSTHTGTRSRDTQYF	TGTGCCAGCAGCACTCATACCGGGACTAGATCGAGAGATACGCAGTATTTT
19	TRBV27	.	TRBD2	TRBJ2-1	CASSLFSAASGMVGFEQFF	TGTGCCAGCAGTTTATTCAGCGCGGCTAGCGGGATGGTAGGGTTTGAGCAGTTCTTC
15	TRBV7-3	.	.	TRBJ2-1	CASSLTFGGLDEQFF	TGTGCCAGCAGCTTAACGTTCGGGGGGCTGGATGAGCAGTTCTTC
19	TRBV28	.	TRBD1	TRBJ1-4	CASSLLSPDRDATNEKLFF	TGTGCCAGCAGTTTATTGAGCCCGGACAGGGATGCAACTAATGAAAAACTGTTTTTT